This T cell receptor (beta chain) was captured by sequencing in a study of blood T cell repertoires in COVID-19. Data came from immunoSEQ multiplex PCR; TCRdb stores just in-frame clones and leaves some out. The sample yields more than 300,000 clones, 90% to 95% seen once. With V trimmed by 3 bases and J by 2 bases, 3 bases remained unmatched. CDR3 length: 14 amino acids. From germline, CDR1 is SGHAT and CDR2 FQNNGV. Input material: PBMCs or T cells enriched from blood (not recorded which). The genes are TRBV11-2 and TRBJ2-7, with 8 bases fitting TRBD1. The TCR was taken from a woman under 40 who had been exposed to COVID-19. The CDR3, as DNA: TGTGCCAGCAGCTTGGACAGGGCGACCTACGAGCAGTACTTC. Translated: CASSLDRATYEQYF.